The 9 T cell receptor beta chains in this list originate from one sample, sequenced in a study of cytomegalovirus exposure and HLA in healthy donors. Researchers ran the PCR with 60 Vbeta and 13 Jbeta primers. TCRdb keeps only in-frame clones here, not all; method: immunoSEQ multiplex PCR. The specimen's table records around 130,000 clones. The sample taken for sequencing was PBMCs. The source of these receptors is a woman aged 40 to 50 in good health and CMV-seronegative.

The gene calls are TRBV5-6 and TRBJ1-5; 8 positions agree with TRBD1. J lost 9 bases, V lost 2 bases, and 10 bases had no gene match. The CDR3 has 15 amino acids. Germline CDR1 reads SGHDT; CDR2 reads YYEEEE. The CDR3: CASSFRQGARGPQHF. The CDR3 DNA follows: TGTGCCAGCAGCTTTAGGCAGGGGGCAAGGGGGCCCCAGCATTTT. Variable domain in full (rest from reference TRBV5-6 and TRBJ1-5): DAGVTQSPTHLIKTRGQQVTLRCSPKSGHDTVSWYQQALGQGPQFIFQYYEEEERQRGNFPDRFSGHQFPNYSSELNVNALLLGDSALYLCASSFRQGARGPQHFGDGTRLSIL.

V gene TRBV4-1 combines with J gene TRBJ1-4; 7 bases are a match to TRBD1. V was pared by 0 bases and J by 8 bases, with 6 bases of the junction left unmatched. Germline CDR1 is MGHRA and CDR2 is YSYEKL. The CDR3 length is 15 residues. The CDR3 bases are TGCGCCAGCAGCCAAGATAGGAGGGGGCGGGAAAAACTGTTTTTT. This codes for CASSQDRRGREKLFF.

This sequence joins TRBV7-8 and TRBJ2-1, with a weak D call TRBD1 (6 bases). Per the germline V gene, CDR1 is SGHVS and CDR2 is FQNEAQ. Trimming shortened V by 11 bases and J by 6 bases, and 11 bases separated the two germline ends. The CDR3 covers 11 residues. The CDR3 bases are TGTGCCTCGCGAGGGGGCAATGAGCAGTTCTTC. Translated, it gives CASRGGNEQFF.

The J gene is TRBJ1-2, the V gene TRBV6-1; 10 positions agree with TRBD1. The CDR3 contains 14 residues. Germline values: CDR1 MNHNS, CDR2 SASEGT. J gave up 4 bases and V 8 bases, and 7 bases lay outside the gene matches. As DNA, the CDR3 is TGTGCCAGCGGCGACAGGGGGCATATCTATGGCTACACCTTC. Amino acids: CASGDRGHIYGYTF.

This chain links TRBV4-3 with TRBJ2-1, with a tentative D call TRBD2 (6 bases). V dropped 0 bases and J dropped 4 bases, with 13 bases sitting between them. This CDR3 is 16 amino acids long. Looked up from germline, CDR1 is LGHNA and CDR2 is YSLEER. DNA for the CDR3: TGCGCCAGCAGCCAAGATTTGGGGGGATCGTACAATGAGCAGTTCTTC. Its translation: CASSQDLGGSYNEQFF.

This chain uses TRBV28 with TRBJ1-2, with a tentative D call TRBD1 (5 bases). The CDR3 is 16 amino acids. Trimming pared 7 bases from V and 8 bases from J, leaving 26 bases between. Germline V lookup: CDR1 MDHEN, CDR2 SYDVKM. CDR3 in amino acids: CASTFGQGFGLGGYTF. The CDR3 DNA reads as TGTGCCAGCACGTTCGGACAAGGCTTTGGGTTGGGAGGCTACACCTTC.

The chain is built from TRBV7-9 and TRBJ1-3; no firm D call. Germline loops: CDR1 SEHNR, CDR2 FQNEAQ (reference sequence). This CDR3 is built from 14 residues. V gave up 1 base and J gave up 2 bases, with 6 bases separating them. The DNA for the CDR3 is TGTGCCAGCAGCTTAGGGCGGACTGGAAACACCATATATTTT. Residues: CASSLGRTGNTIYF.

The rearrangement joins TRBV9 to TRBJ1-4, with TRBD1 matching over 9 bases. Trimming removed 3 bases from V and 5 bases from J; junction bases left unmatched: 11. Looked up from germline, CDR1 is SGDLS and CDR2 is YYNGEE. The CDR3 has 17 residues. The CDR3 sequence: CASSGHRTGTGNEKLFF. As DNA, the CDR3 is TGTGCCAGCAGCGGACACAGAACCGGGACAGGGAATGAAAAACTGTTTTTT.

J is TRBJ2-5 and V is TRBV11-3; possible D gene TRBD2, 6 bases. The V and J ends lost 1 base and 5 bases respectively, with 17 bases between them. CDR3 length: 16 residues. Germline V gene sequence: CDR1 SGHNT, CDR2 YENEEA. Written as DNA, the CDR3 is TGTGCCAGCAGCTTAGGCGGGACTCCGGGCCCCGAGACCCAGTACTTC. Translation: CASSLGGTPGPETQYF.